Presented here are 26 T cell receptor beta chains from one specimen sequenced in a study of tumor-infiltrating lymphocytes in primary liver carcinoma. Without any cell sorting, roughly 18-30 mg of bulk tissue yielded co-extracted RNA and DNA. The researchers produced TCR beta cDNA from around 500 ng total RNA with a constant-region primer. Slightly modified ARM-PCR served as the procedure for the TCR beta libraries. These libraries came from three rounds of nested multiplex PCR. Forward primers for TRBV1-TRBV30 and a C-beta reverse primer served the first two PCR rounds, at roughly 10 cycles each. Each CDR3 protein is one row after TCRdb ran MiXCR on the multiplex PCR reads. The data hold 90,000 to 100,000 distinct CDR3 sequences, with 55% to 75% observed a single time. Input material: liver tumor tissue from sampling region 5. Specified subset: tumor region T5, tumor centre. Every receptor here comes from a woman aged 55-70 years with primary liver carcinoma and hepatitis B virus infection.

Worth noting for this clonotype: An end of the junction does not agree with germline; a read error may underlie this. V gene TRBV12-3 or TRBV12-4 combines with J gene TRBJ1-1; D is uncertain. The CDR3 spans 12 residues. In DNA form, the CDR3 reads TGTGCCAACAGTTTACTATCGGGTGAAGCTTTCTTT. Residues: CANSLLSGEAFF.

This clonotype has a handful of counts. V is TRBV28 and J is TRBJ2-5; D is perhaps TRBD2 (6 bases). This CDR3 contains 11 residues. Per the germline V gene, CDR1 is MDHEN and CDR2 is SYDVKM. The CDR3 DNA reads TGTGCTGGGGGGACTGAAGAGACCCAGTACTTC. Translation: CAGGTEETQYF.

Notes on this clonotype: The junction departs from the called germline gene at one end, perhaps through a read error. This chain connects TRBV5-4 to TRBJ2-7, with 12 nucleotides matching TRBD2. The CDR3 has 15 amino acids. Germline V gene lookup returns CDR1 SGHNT and CDR2 YYREEE (reference sequence). CDR3 DNA: TGTGCCAGCAGCAAGCGACTAGCGGGAGTGGACGAGCACTACTTC. Encoded protein: CASSKRLAGVDEHYF.

Details on this clonotype: This may be a read error, as it is one base from a much larger clone. The CDR3: CAWTLVAGSDYGYTF. The CDR3 region has the DNA TGTGCCTGGACATTGGTTGCGGGATCCGACTATGGCTACACCTTC. The rearrangement links TRBV30 to TRBJ1-2; D not certain. V dropped 4 bases and J dropped 3 bases, with 18 bases sitting between them. Per germline, CDR1 GTSNPN and CDR2 SVGIG (reference sequence). The CDR3 totals 15 residues.

There are many counts of this clonotype. The chain employs TRBV25-1 and TRBJ1-1; 7 bases map to TRBD1. V dropped 7 bases and J dropped 1; count of bases not matched to a gene: 6. This CDR3 region has 14 residues. Germline V lookup: CDR1 MGHDK, CDR2 SYGVNS. The CDR3 DNA is TGTGCCAGCACAGGGACAGTTACGAACACTGAAGCTTTCTTT. Encoded protein: CASTGTVTNTEAFF.

Concerning this clonotype itself: The germline gene is not matched at one end of the junction; a read error may be the cause. This chain uses TRBV6-6 with TRBJ1-2, with 8 bases matching TRBD1. The germline CDR1 and CDR2 sequences are MNHNY and SVGAGI (reference sequence). The CDR3 spans 15 residues. Written as DNA, the CDR3 is TGTGTCAGCAGTTCGCGGACAGGGTCTAACTATGGCTACGCCTTC. This encodes CVSSSRTGSNYGYAF.

A few counts support this clonotype. The chain has TRBV11-2 and TRBJ2-3; the match to TRBD2 covers 7 bases. Per the germline V gene, CDR1 is SGHAT and CDR2 is FQNNGV. The CDR3 runs to 15 residues. CDR3 bases: TGTATCAGCAGCCCTGGACTAGTGGGCCCAGATACGCAGTATTTT. It specifies CISSPGLVGPDTQYF.

Of note for this clonotype: The junction does not match germline at one end; this may be a read error. The V gene is TRBV11-3, the J gene TRBJ2-7, with D possibly being TRBD2 (6 bases). CDR3 length: 14 amino acids. From germline, CDR1 is SGHNT and CDR2 YENEEA. The CDR3 is CVSSLSGRVHEQYF. The DNA of the CDR3 is TGCGTCAGTAGCTTAAGCGGGCGGGTGCACGAGCAGTACTTC.

As for this clonotype: This could be a read error, since a much larger clone is one nucleotide away. The gene calls are TRBV30 and TRBJ1-1; no clear D gene. Germline-derived CDR1 and CDR2 are GTSNPN and SVGIG (reference sequence). There are 12 residues in the CDR3. V lost 0 bases and J lost 12, with 14 bases in between. The DNA of the CDR3 is TGTGCCTGGAGTGTGACACCGAGTTCGACTTTCTTT. Translation: CAWSVTPSSTFF.

V is TRBV7-3 and J is TRBJ1-1, with TRBD1 as a possible D gene (5 bases). V was trimmed by 4 bases and J by 5 bases, leaving 17 bases between them. CDR3 length: 15 residues. Germline V gene sequence: CDR1 SGHTA, CDR2 FQGTGA. This chain's CDR3 is CASSSNPGGRTEAFF. The CDR3, as DNA: TGTGCCAGCAGCTCCAACCCGGGGGGTAGGACTGAAGCTTTCTTT.

Note on this clonotype: The CDR3 does not close with the conserved phenylalanine or tryptophan, likely indicating a read error. The gene calls are TRBV12-3 or TRBV12-4 and TRBJ2-7, with 9 bases matching TRBD2. The CDR3 length is 13 residues. J lost 3 bases, V lost 11 bases, and 8 bases had no gene match. The CDR3: CACKAAGGYEQYI. The CDR3 nucleotides are TGTGCCTGCAAAGCAGCGGGAGGCTACGAGCAGTACATC.

This clonotype has a handful of counts. This clone may be a read error of a much larger clone one base away. This sequence joins TRBV6-5 and TRBJ1-2, with 10 bases lining up with TRBD1. The ends lost 6 bases at V and 7 bases at J; junction bases unmatched: 11. The CDR3 loop spans 15 amino acids. Per germline, CDR1 MNHEY and CDR2 SVGAGI. CDR3 amino acids: CASSRAQTGGTGYTF. Written as DNA, the CDR3 is TGTGCCAGCAGCCGTGCTCAGACAGGGGGCACTGGCTACACCTTC.

To note about this clonotype: Given a much more abundant clone one base away, this may be a read error. This chain connects TRBV6-5 to TRBJ1-2, with a tentative D call TRBD1 (6 bases). Trimming cost V 6 bases and J 7 bases, with 15 bases left between them. The CDR3 runs 13 residues. CDR1 and CDR2 (germline): MNHEY, SVGAGI. CDR3 protein: CASSLDRKGGYTF. CDR3 sequence (DNA): TGTGCCAGCAGCCTAGACAGGAAAGGTGGCTACACCTTC.

The chain is built from TRBV15 and TRBJ1-1, with D perhaps TRBD1 (5 bases). Per the germline V gene, CDR1 is LNHNV and CDR2 is YYDKDF (reference sequence). This CDR3 contains 13 residues. Trimming took 1 base from V and 4 from J, leaving 7 bases between them. The CDR3 sequence: CATSRGGSTEAFF. In nucleotides, the CDR3 is TGTGCCACCAGCAGAGGGGGGTCCACTGAAGCTTTCTTT.

The rearrangement joins TRBV29-1 to TRBJ1-4, with D perhaps TRBD1 (5 bases). Trimming took off 1 base at V and 7 bases at J, with 13 bases between the two ends. CDR3 size: 14 residues. Germline CDR1 SQVTM, CDR2 ANQGSEA. CDR3 in DNA: TGCAGCGTTGAAGGTAACAGGAGAAGTGAAAAACTGTTTTTT. Its translation: CSVEGNRRSEKLFF.

This clonotype has more than one count but fewer than ten. This clone may be a read error of a much larger clone one base away. V and J are TRBV20-1 and TRBJ2-5, with D maybe TRBD1 (6 bases). The CDR3 contains 14 residues. Germline loops: CDR1 DFQATT, CDR2 SNEGSKA (reference sequence). CDR3 coding DNA: TGCAATGCTAGGAGTACAGGGAACATTGAGACCCAGTACTTC. Amino acid sequence: CNARSTGNIETQYF.

This clonotype was seen once. Being one base from a much bigger clone, this may be a read error. The V gene is TRBV28, the J gene TRBJ2-4; D is ambiguous. Germline CDR1 MDHEN, CDR2 SYDVKM. CDR3 size: 15 residues. The V end lost 2 bases, the J end lost 6 bases, and 14 bases lay between the germline ends. The CDR3 here is CASSLGQFILNIQYF. The CDR3 DNA is TGTGCCAGCAGTTTAGGCCAATTCATCCTAAACATTCAGTACTTC.

Concerning this clonotype: Mismatch with germline at one junction end may stem from a read error. The V call is TRBV5-8, the J call TRBJ2-7; perhaps TRBD1 as D (7 bases). The CDR3 runs 15 residues. Germline values: CDR1 SGHTS, CDR2 YDEGEE. The CDR3 bases are TGTGCCAGCAGCTCTTCGACTAGACAGGGCTACGTGCAGTACTTC. It encodes CASSSSTRQGYVQYF.

Comment on this clonotype: Here the CDR3 omits its conserved ending phenylalanine or tryptophan, so a read error is the likely source. This rearrangement joins TRBV10-3 to TRBJ1-1; TRBD1 aligns across 7 bases. This CDR3 is built from 15 residues. In germline, CDR1 is ENHRY, CDR2 SYGVKD. J was trimmed by 0 bases and V by 7 bases; bases with no gene match: 8. The CDR3 region has the DNA TGTGCCATCACGAGAGGGACAGTTATGAACACTGAAGCTTTCTAT. Translation: CAITRGTVMNTEAFY.

This clonotype was counted ten times or more. The rearrangement uses TRBV28 and TRBJ2-2; either TRBD1 or TRBD2 may supply D (5 bases each). V was cut by 5 bases and J by 8 bases, with 21 bases left in between. The CDR3 has 16 amino acids. Germline CDR1 MDHEN, CDR2 SYDVKM. Written as DNA, the CDR3 is TGTGCCAGCAGTGTCTATGGGGGTCAGAGGCCGGGGGAGCTGTTTTTT. Its translation: CASSVYGGQRPGELFF.

This clonotype has more than one count but fewer than ten. The junction shows a germline mismatch at one end, possibly a read error. The gene calls are TRBV20-1 and TRBJ1-5; TRBD1 matches 9 bases. CDR3 length: 14 amino acids. Germline V lookup: CDR1 DFQATT, CDR2 SNEGSKA (reference sequence). In DNA form, the CDR3 reads TGCTGTGCAACAGGGGGCGGCAGCAATCAGCCCCAGCATTTT. Translated, it gives CCATGGGSNQPQHF.

As to this clonotype: As the CDR3 is not closed by the conserved phenylalanine or tryptophan, this likely results from a read error. The V gene is TRBV7-8, the J gene TRBJ2-1; the D is unclear. This CDR3 is 13 amino acids long. From germline, CDR1 is SGHVS and CDR2 FQNEAQ. This chain's CDR3 is CASSLGRNNEQFL. The CDR3 DNA reads as TGTGCAAGCAGCTTGGGCCGTAACAATGAGCAGTTCTTA.

This rearrangement joins TRBV12-3 or TRBV12-4 to TRBJ1-2, with D perhaps TRBD1 (6 bases). V was clipped by 9 bases and J by 2 bases, with 13 bases between them. The CDR3 extends over 13 amino acids. For the CDR3, the DNA is TGTGCCAGTACAATTGACAGGAACTATGGCTACACCTTC. Translated, it gives CASTIDRNYGYTF.

This clonotype appeared many times. A read error is possible here, since a much larger clone lies one base away. In this CDR3 the conserved last residue, phenylalanine or tryptophan, is missing, so a read error is likely. The chain recombines TRBV11-2 with TRBJ2-7, with D unresolved. The CDR3 has 11 residues. The germline V gene encodes CDR1 SGHAT and CDR2 FQNNGV. V dropped 6 bases and J dropped 4 bases, with 7 bases sitting between them. CDR3 sequence (DNA): TGTGCCAGCAGTCTCCAATACGAGCAGTACTCC. It is translated as CASSLQYEQYS.

The V gene is TRBV13, the J gene TRBJ2-5; D is unclear. The CDR3 runs 12 residues. Germline CDR1 reads PRHDT; CDR2 reads FYEKMQ (reference sequence). With 4 bases removed from V and 6 bases from J, the gap between germline ends came to 9 bases. The CDR3 reads CASSYKVKTQYF. The CDR3 DNA reads as TGTGCCAGCAGCTACAAGGTAAAGACCCAGTACTTC.

Concerning this clonotype itself: Likely a read error: the CDR3 ends without its conserved phenylalanine or tryptophan. This chain connects TRBV11-2 to TRBJ2-7; 8 bases are a match to TRBD2. The CDR3 length is 14 residues. V lost 5 bases, J lost 6 bases, and 9 bases stayed unmatched. Germline assignment: CDR1 SGHAT and CDR2 FQNNGV. The CDR3 region has the DNA TGTGCCAGCAGCCTCCCTTCAGGGACTAGCGAGCAGTACATC. It translates to CASSLPSGTSEQYI.